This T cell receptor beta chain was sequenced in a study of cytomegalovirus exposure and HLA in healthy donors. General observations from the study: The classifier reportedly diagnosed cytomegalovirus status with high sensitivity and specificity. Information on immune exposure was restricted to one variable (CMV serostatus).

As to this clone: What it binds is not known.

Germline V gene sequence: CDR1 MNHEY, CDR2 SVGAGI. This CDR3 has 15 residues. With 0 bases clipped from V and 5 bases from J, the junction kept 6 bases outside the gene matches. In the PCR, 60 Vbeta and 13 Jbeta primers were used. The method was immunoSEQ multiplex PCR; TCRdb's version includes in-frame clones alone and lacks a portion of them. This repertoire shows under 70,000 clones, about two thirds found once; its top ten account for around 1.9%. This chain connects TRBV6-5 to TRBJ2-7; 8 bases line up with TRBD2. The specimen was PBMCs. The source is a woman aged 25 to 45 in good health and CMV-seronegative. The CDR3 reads CASSYSNGGAHEQYF. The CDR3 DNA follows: TGTGCCAGCAGTTACTCGAACGGGGGGGCCCACGAGCAGTACTTC.